These 21 T cell receptor beta chains share one sample of origin, sequenced in a study of blood T cell repertoires in COVID-19. TCRdb keeps only in-frame clones here, not all; method: immunoSEQ multiplex PCR. The sample holds about 410,000 clones, 80% to 95% seen once. The sequencing sample was made of PBMCs or T cells enriched from blood (not recorded which). These receptors originate from a man aged 18 to 30 who had recovered from COVID-19.

This rearrangement joins TRBV5-1 to TRBJ1-1; D not resolved. Trimming removed 0 bases from V and 6 bases from J, with 6 bases in between. The CDR3 totals 12 residues. Per germline, CDR1 SGHRS and CDR2 YFSETQ. The CDR3 region is CASSLGISEAFF. CDR3 coding DNA: TGCGCCAGCAGCTTGGGTATCTCTGAAGCTTTCTTT.

V gene TRBV3-1 (or the pseudogene TRBV3-2) combines with J gene TRBJ1-3; no firm D call. Germline-derived CDR1 and CDR2 are LGHDT and YNNKEL (reference sequence). CDR3 length: 15 residues. V was trimmed by 0 bases and J by 2 bases, leaving 8 bases between them. CDR3 nucleotide sequence: TGTGCCAGCAGCCAAGACCCCTCCCCTGGAAACACCATATATTTT. As protein: CASSQDPSPGNTIYF.

DNA for the CDR3: TGTGCCACCAGCAGACCACAGGGCACGAACACTGAAGCTTTCTTT. Amino acids: CATSRPQGTNTEAFF. The chain combines TRBV15 with TRBJ1-1; D is perhaps TRBD1 (6 bases). This CDR3 comprises 15 residues. Trimming removed 2 bases at V and 1 base at J, with 11 bases between. The germline V gene encodes CDR1 LNHNV and CDR2 YYDKDF (reference sequence).

The chain is built from TRBV6-6 and TRBJ1-1; D gene ambiguous. Germline-derived CDR1 and CDR2 are MNHNY and SVGAGI (reference sequence). The CDR3 extends over 13 amino acids. The V and J ends lost 8 bases and 10 bases respectively, with 20 bases between them. The CDR3 is CASRFLASFLAFF. The CDR3 DNA sequence: TGTGCCAGCCGGTTCTTAGCCTCTTTTTTAGCTTTCTTT.

The chain uses TRBV29-1 and TRBJ1-2; the D gene is possibly TRBD1 (5 bases). CDR1 and CDR2 (germline): SQVTM, ANQGSEA. CDR3 size: 14 residues. Trimming removed 4 bases from V and 6 bases from J, with 18 bases in between. CDR3 sequence: CSVGSGVLSDGYTF. DNA of the CDR3: TGCAGCGTTGGGTCGGGGGTTTTGTCTGATGGCTACACCTTC. Variable domain in full (rest from reference TRBV29-1 and TRBJ1-2): SAVISQKPSRDICQRGTSLTIQCQVDSQVTMMFWYRQQPGQSLTLIATANQGSEATYESGFVIDKFPISRPNLTFSTLTVSNMSPEDSSIYLCSVGSGVLSDGYTFGSGTRLTVV.

This clone was recorded only once. The chain employs TRBV25-1 and TRBJ1-5; no clear D. This CDR3 comprises 14 residues. Germline V lookup: CDR1 MGHDK, CDR2 SYGVNS. Trimming removed 2 bases from V and 10 bases from J, with 15 bases in between. The CDR3 DNA is TGTGCCAGCAGTGAAAACGGGGATGCCAGACCCCAGCATTTT. Translation gives CASSENGDARPQHF.

The chain links TRBV5-4 to TRBJ1-1; D unresolved. The CDR3 loop spans 15 amino acids. The germline V gene has CDR1 SGHNT and CDR2 YYREEE (reference sequence). V gave up 1 base and J gave up 3 bases, with 13 bases separating them. The CDR3 bases are TGTGCCAGCAGCTTGCCTAAATCTCCGGACACTGAAGCTTTCTTT. It specifies CASSLPKSPDTEAFF. Supplemented by reference TRBV5-4 and TRBJ1-1, the full variable domain reads ETGVTQSPTHLIKTRGQQVTLRCSSQSGHNTVSWYQQALGQGPQFIFQYYREEENGRGNFPPRFSGLQFPNYSSELNVNALELDDSALYLCASSLPKSPDTEAFFGQGTRLTVV.

The rearrangement uses TRBV5-8 and TRBJ2-3, with 9 bases matching TRBD2. V shed 4 bases, J shed 1 base, and the junction held 10 bases outside the gene matches. Germline CDR1 SGHTS, CDR2 YDEGEE. CDR3 length: 17 amino acids. The CDR3 loop reads CASSRREGGGRTDTQYF. CDR3 bases: TGTGCCAGCAGCCGGCGGGAGGGCGGAGGCCGCACAGATACGCAGTATTTT.

The V gene is TRBV2, the J gene TRBJ2-6, with D maybe TRBD1 (5 bases). V was trimmed by 6 bases and J by 0 bases, leaving 12 bases between them. There are 16 residues in the CDR3. The germline CDR1 and CDR2 sequences are SNHLY and FYNNEI. The CDR3 spells CASRGQGSSGANVLTF. The CDR3 nucleotides are TGTGCCAGCAGGGGGCAGGGTTCCTCTGGGGCCAACGTCCTGACTTTC.

This sequence joins TRBV28 and TRBJ1-2; 9 nucleotides line up with TRBD1. Per germline, CDR1 MDHEN and CDR2 SYDVKM. With V trimmed by 8 bases and J by 10 bases, 5 bases remained unmatched. The CDR3 loop spans 11 amino acids. CDR3 amino acids: CASGDRVTYTF. In DNA, the CDR3 is TGTGCCAGCGGGGACAGGGTGACCTACACCTTC.

This clone was detected a few times. The V and J genes are TRBV10-3 and TRBJ1-3; no reliable D call. CDR1 and CDR2 (germline): ENHRY, SYGVKD. V shed 7 bases and J shed 0 bases, with 10 bases lying between them. The CDR3 is made up of 14 amino acids. This CDR3 is CAIMPGGSGNTIYF. The DNA of the CDR3 is TGTGCCATCATGCCGGGAGGCTCTGGAAACACCATATATTTT.

The rearrangement links TRBV28 to TRBJ1-2; 8 bases map to TRBD1. The germline gives CDR1 MDHEN, CDR2 SYDVKM. The CDR3 runs to 15 residues. The ends lost 5 bases at V and 2 bases at J; junction bases unmatched: 7. CDR3 coding DNA: TGTGCCAGCAGTCCGACAGGGGTGACAAACTATGGCTACACCTTC. As protein: CASSPTGVTNYGYTF.

This chain links TRBV18 with TRBJ2-2; 7 bases fit TRBD1. Trimming removed 4 bases from V and 2 bases from J; junction bases left unmatched: 10. CDR1 KGHSH and CDR2 LQKENI come from the germline V gene. The CDR3 consists of 17 residues. CDR3 bases: TGTGCCAGCTCACAGGGACCCGACAGGGTAAACACCGGGGAGCTGTTTTTT. Translated, it gives CASSQGPDRVNTGELFF.

The rearrangement uses TRBV18 and TRBJ2-7; 9 bases match TRBD1. With V trimmed by 3 bases and J by 6 bases, 9 bases remained unmatched. CDR3 length: 15 amino acids. Germline values: CDR1 KGHSH, CDR2 LQKENI. This chain's CDR3 is CASSPSGTGTSEQYF. For the CDR3, the DNA is TGTGCCAGCTCACCCTCCGGGACAGGGACTTCCGAGCAGTACTTC.

A remark on this clone: The identical CDR3 is also encoded by other nucleotide sequences in the sample. This chain uses TRBV3-1 (or the pseudogene TRBV3-2) with TRBJ1-1, with a tentative D call TRBD1 (5 bases). V was shortened by 2 bases and J by 1 base, with 8 bases between the two germline ends. The germline V gene encodes CDR1 LGHDT and CDR2 YNNKEL (reference sequence). CDR3 length: 14 amino acids. Here the CDR3 DNA reads TGTGCCAGCAGCCAACGTCAGGGGAACACTGAAGCTTTCTTT. This gives the protein CASSQRQGNTEAFF.

CDR3 region: CASSPYRESYEQYF. The CDR3 nucleotides are TGTGCCAGCAGTCCCTACAGGGAATCGTACGAGCAGTACTTC. J is TRBJ2-7 and V is TRBV28, with D possibly matching TRBD1 (6 bases). This CDR3 has 14 amino acids. The V end lost 5 bases, the J end lost 4 bases, and 15 bases lay between the germline ends. CDR1 is MDHEN, CDR2 SYDVKM, per germline.

The chain is built from TRBV9 and TRBJ2-1; 9 bases are shared with TRBD2. With 3 bases clipped from V and 5 bases from J, the junction kept 18 bases outside the gene matches. The CDR3 has 19 residues. The germline V gene encodes CDR1 SGDLS and CDR2 YYNGEE. The CDR3 DNA is TGTGCCAGCAGCGACTCCATGCGAGCGGGAGGATTCGGAAACAATGAGCAGTTCTTC. Translation: CASSDSMRAGGFGNNEQFF.

CDR3 in amino acids: CASSEEQGGYTF. The DNA of the CDR3 is TGTGCCAGCAGTGAGGAGCAGGGTGGCTACACCTTC. This chain joins TRBV2 and TRBJ1-2; D is perhaps TRBD1 (5 bases). Trimming took 3 bases from V and 7 from J, leaving 9 bases between them. Germline values: CDR1 SNHLY, CDR2 FYNNEI. The CDR3 runs 12 residues.

The chain links TRBV3-1 (or the pseudogene TRBV3-2) to TRBJ1-2; no clear D. From germline, CDR1 is LGHDT and CDR2 YNNKEL (reference sequence). V shed 5 bases and J shed 0 bases, with 10 bases lying between them. CDR3 length: 14 amino acids. This chain's CDR3 is CASSARAANYGYTF. CDR3 coding DNA: TGTGCCAGCAGCGCCCGAGCCGCTAACTATGGCTACACCTTC.

The chain uses TRBV27 and TRBJ2-7, with 9 bases lining up with TRBD1. There are 15 residues in the CDR3. Germline CDR1 and CDR2: MNHEY and SMNVEV (reference sequence). V dropped 5 bases and J dropped 6; count of bases not matched to a gene: 11. The CDR3 reads CASSRAGTGKIEQYF. The CDR3, as DNA: TGTGCCAGCAGTCGGGCGGGGACAGGGAAAATCGAGCAGTACTTC.

The chain employs TRBV27 and TRBJ1-1; D might be TRBD1 (6 bases). The V end lost 8 bases, the J end lost 3 bases, and 13 bases lay between the germline ends. The CDR3 is 13 residues long. Germline CDR1 and CDR2: MNHEY and SMNVEV (reference sequence). The CDR3 here is CASWGHWDTEAFF. CDR3 DNA sequence: TGTGCCAGCTGGGGGCATTGGGACACTGAAGCTTTCTTT.